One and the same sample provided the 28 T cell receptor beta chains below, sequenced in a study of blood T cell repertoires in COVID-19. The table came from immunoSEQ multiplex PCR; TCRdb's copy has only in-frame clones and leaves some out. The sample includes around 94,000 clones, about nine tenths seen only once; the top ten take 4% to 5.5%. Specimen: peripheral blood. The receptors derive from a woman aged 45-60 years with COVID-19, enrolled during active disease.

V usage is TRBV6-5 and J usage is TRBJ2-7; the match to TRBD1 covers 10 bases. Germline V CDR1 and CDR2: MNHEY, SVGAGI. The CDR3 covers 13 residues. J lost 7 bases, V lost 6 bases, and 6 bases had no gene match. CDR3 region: CASSRQGAREQYF. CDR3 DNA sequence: TGTGCCAGCAGCCGACAGGGGGCGAGGGAGCAGTACTTC.

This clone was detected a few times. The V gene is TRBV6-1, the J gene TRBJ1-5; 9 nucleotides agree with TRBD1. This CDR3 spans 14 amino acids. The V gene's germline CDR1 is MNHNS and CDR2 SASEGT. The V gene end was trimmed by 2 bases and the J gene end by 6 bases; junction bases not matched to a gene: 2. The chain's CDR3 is CASSETGGTQPQHF. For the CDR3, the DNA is TGTGCCAGCAGTGAAACAGGGGGCACTCAGCCCCAGCATTTT.

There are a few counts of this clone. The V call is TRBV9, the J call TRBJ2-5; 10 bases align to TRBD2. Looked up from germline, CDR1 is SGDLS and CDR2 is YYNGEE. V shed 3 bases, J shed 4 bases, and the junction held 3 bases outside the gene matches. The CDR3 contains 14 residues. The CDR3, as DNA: TGTGCCAGCAGCGAGCGGGGGGGCGGAGAGACCCAGTACTTC. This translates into CASSERGGGETQYF.

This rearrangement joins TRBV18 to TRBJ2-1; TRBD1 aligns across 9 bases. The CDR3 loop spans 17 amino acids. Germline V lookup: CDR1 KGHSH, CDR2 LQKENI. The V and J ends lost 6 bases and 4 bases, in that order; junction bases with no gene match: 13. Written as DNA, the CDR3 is TGTGCCAGCTCGCGCAATACGCCGGGACAGGGTTACAATGAGCAGTTCTTC. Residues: CASSRNTPGQGYNEQFF. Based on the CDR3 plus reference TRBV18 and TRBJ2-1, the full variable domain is NAGVMQNPRHLVRRRGQEARLRCSPMKGHSHVYWYRQLPEEGLKFMVYLQKENIIDESGMPKERFSAEFPKEGPSILRIQQVVRGDSAAYFCASSRNTPGQGYNEQFFGPGTRLTVL.

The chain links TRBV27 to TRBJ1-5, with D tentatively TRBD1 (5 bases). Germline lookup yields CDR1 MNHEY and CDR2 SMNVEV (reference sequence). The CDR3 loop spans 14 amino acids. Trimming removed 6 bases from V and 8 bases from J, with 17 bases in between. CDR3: CASSVIRGDEPQHF. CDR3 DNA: TGTGCCAGCAGCGTCATTAGGGGTGATGAGCCCCAGCATTTT.

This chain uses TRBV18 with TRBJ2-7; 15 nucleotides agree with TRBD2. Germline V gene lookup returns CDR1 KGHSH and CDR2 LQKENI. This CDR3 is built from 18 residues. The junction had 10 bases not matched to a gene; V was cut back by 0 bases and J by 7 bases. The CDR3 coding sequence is TGTGCCAGCTCACCACCGGGACTAGCGGGGGGATCAATCCGGGAGCAGTACTTC. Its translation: CASSPPGLAGGSIREQYF.

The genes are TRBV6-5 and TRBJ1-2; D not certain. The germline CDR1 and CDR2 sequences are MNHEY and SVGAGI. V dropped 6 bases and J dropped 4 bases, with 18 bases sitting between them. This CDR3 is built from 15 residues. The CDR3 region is CASSPGGPLVYGYTF. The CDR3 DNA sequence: TGTGCCAGCAGCCCGGGTGGCCCTCTTGTCTATGGCTACACCTTC.

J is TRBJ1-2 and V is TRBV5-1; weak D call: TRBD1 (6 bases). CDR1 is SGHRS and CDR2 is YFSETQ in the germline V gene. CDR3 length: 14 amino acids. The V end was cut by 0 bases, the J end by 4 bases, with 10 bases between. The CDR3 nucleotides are TGCGCCAGCAGCTTGGTTGGACAGACCTATGGCTACACCTTC. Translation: CASSLVGQTYGYTF.

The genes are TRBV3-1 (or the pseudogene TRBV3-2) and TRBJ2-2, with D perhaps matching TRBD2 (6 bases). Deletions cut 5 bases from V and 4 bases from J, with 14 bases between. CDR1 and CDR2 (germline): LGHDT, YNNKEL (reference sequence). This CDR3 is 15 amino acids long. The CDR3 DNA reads TGTGCCAGCAGCGGGACTTTAGGCGGCACCGGGGAGCTGTTTTTT. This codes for CASSGTLGGTGELFF.

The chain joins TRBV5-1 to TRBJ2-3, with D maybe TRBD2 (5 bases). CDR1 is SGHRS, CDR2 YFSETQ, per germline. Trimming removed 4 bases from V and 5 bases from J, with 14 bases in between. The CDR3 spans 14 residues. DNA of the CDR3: TGCGCCAGCAGCCCCACTCCCGGGGTAGATACGCAGTATTTT. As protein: CASSPTPGVDTQYF.

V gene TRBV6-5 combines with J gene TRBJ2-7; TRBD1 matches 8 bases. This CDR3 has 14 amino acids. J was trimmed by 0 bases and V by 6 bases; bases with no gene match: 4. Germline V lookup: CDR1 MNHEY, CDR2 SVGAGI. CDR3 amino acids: CASRRQGISYEQYF. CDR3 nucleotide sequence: TGTGCCAGCAGGAGACAGGGGATCTCCTACGAGCAGTACTTC.

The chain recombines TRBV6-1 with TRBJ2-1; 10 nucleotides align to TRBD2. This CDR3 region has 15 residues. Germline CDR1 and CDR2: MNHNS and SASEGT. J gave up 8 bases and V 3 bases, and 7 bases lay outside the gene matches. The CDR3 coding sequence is TGTGCCAGCAGTGAGCCGGGACTAGCGATCGATGAGCAGTTCTTC. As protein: CASSEPGLAIDEQFF.

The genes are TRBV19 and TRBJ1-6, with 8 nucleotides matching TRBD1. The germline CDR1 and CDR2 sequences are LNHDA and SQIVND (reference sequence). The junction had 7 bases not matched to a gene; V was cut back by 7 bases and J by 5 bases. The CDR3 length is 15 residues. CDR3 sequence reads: CASKIQGVNNSPLHF. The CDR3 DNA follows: TGTGCCAGTAAAATACAGGGGGTTAATAATTCACCCCTCCACTTT.

CDR3 in amino acids: CASSLASGYEQYF. CDR3 coding DNA: TGTGCCAGCAGTCTGGCTTCGGGTTACGAGCAGTACTTC. The V and J genes are TRBV21-1 and TRBJ2-7; the table assigns TRBD2, which was not confirmed against the DNA. TRBV21-1 is labeled a pseudogene. The CDR3 covers 13 residues.

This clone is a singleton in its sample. Written as DNA, the CDR3 is TGTGCCAGCAGGCAACTGACGGGTAGGGGAGGCTACACCTTC. It specifies CASRQLTGRGGYTF. The chain is built from TRBV3-1 (or the pseudogene TRBV3-2) and TRBJ1-2; maybe TRBD1 (5 bases). This CDR3 has 14 residues. V was cut by 6 bases and J by 8 bases, with 19 bases left in between. The germline V gene has CDR1 LGHDT and CDR2 YNNKEL (reference sequence).

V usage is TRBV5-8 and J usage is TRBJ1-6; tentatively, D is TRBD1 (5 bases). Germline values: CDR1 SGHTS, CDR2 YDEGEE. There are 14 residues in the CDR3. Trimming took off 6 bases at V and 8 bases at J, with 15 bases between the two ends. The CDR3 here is CASNSGGDDSPLHF. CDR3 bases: TGTGCCAGCAACTCTGGGGGGGATGATTCACCCCTCCACTTT.

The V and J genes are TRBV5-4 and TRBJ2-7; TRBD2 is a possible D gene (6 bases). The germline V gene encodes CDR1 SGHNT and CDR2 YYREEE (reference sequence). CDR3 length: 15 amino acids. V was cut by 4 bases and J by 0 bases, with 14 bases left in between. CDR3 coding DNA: TGTGCCAGCAGCCCCGGGGGAGCAAACTCCTACGAGCAGTACTTC. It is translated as CASSPGGANSYEQYF.

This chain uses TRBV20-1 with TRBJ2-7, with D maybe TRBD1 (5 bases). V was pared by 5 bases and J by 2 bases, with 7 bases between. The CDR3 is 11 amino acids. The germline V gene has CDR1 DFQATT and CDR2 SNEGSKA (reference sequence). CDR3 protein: CSAGAAYEQYF. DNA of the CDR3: TGCAGTGCTGGGGCAGCCTACGAGCAGTACTTC.

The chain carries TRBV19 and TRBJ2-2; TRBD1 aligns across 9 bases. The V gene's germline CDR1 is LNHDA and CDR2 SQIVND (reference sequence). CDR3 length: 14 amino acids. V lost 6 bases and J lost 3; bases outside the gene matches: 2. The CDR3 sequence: CASRGTGYTGELFF. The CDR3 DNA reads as TGTGCCAGTAGGGGGACAGGGTACACCGGGGAGCTGTTTTTT.

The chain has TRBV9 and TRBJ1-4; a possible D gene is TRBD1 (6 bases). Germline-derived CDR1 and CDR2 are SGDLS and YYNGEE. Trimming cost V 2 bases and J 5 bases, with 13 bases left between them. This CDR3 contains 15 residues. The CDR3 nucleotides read TGTGCCAGCAGCGTTATGTCAGGGGAGAATGAAAAACTGTTTTTT. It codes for CASSVMSGENEKLFF.

The CDR3 region has the DNA TGTGCCAGCAGTCGCAAGCTTACTAGCGGGAAAAACATTCAGTACTTC. Its protein is CASSRKLTSGKNIQYF. The chain joins TRBV9 to TRBJ2-4; 9 bases are a match to TRBD2. J lost 4 bases, V lost 5 bases, and 10 bases had no gene match. The CDR3 length is 16 residues. Germline lookup yields CDR1 SGDLS and CDR2 YYNGEE.

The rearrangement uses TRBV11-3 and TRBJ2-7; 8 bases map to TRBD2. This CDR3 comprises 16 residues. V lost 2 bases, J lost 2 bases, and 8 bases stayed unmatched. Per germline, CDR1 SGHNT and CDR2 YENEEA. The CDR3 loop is CASSLFEAGGTYEQYF. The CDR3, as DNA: TGTGCCAGCAGCTTATTCGAGGCGGGGGGCACCTACGAGCAGTACTTC.

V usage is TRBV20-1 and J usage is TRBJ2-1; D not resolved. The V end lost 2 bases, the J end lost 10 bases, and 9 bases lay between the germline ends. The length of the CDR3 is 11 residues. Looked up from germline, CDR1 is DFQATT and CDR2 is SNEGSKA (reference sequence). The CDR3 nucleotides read TGCAGTGCTAGACCTGAGATAGAGCAGTTCTTC. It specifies CSARPEIEQFF.

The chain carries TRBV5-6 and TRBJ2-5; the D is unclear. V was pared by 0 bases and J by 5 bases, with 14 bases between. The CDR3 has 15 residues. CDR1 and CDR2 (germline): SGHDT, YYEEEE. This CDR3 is CASSLEAGLTETQYF. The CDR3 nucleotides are TGTGCCAGCAGCTTGGAGGCAGGTCTAACGGAGACCCAGTACTTC.

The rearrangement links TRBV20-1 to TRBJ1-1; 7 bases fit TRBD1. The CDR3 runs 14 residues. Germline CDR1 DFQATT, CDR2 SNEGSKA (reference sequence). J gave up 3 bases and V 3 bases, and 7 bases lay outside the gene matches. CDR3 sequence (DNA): TGCAGTGCTAGTAAGGGGGCGCCTGACACTGAAGCTTTCTTT. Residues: CSASKGAPDTEAFF.

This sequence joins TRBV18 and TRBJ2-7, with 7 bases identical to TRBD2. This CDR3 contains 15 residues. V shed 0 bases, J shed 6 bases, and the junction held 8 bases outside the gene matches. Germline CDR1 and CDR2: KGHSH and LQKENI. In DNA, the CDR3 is TGTGCCAGCTCACCACCGATTAGAGGGGAGGGCGAGCAGTACTTC. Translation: CASSPPIRGEGEQYF.

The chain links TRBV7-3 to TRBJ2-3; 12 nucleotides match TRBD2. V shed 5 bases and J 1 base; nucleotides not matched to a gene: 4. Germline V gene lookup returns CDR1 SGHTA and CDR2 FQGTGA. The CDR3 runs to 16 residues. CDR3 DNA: TGTGCCAGCAGCCCCGGGACTAGCGGGCGCACAGATACGCAGTATTTT. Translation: CASSPGTSGRTDTQYF.

The CDR3 region is CASSDPPGRRFTGELFF. Here the CDR3 DNA reads TGTGCCAGCAGTGACCCGCCAGGGCGGAGATTTACCGGGGAGCTGTTTTTT. The chain links TRBV7-9 to TRBJ2-2, with D perhaps matching TRBD1 (5 bases). CDR1 SEHNR and CDR2 FQNEAQ come from the germline V gene (reference sequence). Trimming pared 6 bases from V and 5 bases from J, leaving 22 bases between. This CDR3 is 17 amino acids long.